Sequencing of this T cell receptor (beta chain) was carried out in a study of cytomegalovirus exposure and HLA in healthy donors. Background on the study: Of the donors genotyped, 300 to 500 in all, about 81% fell in the Caucasian-associated ancestry cluster.

A remark on this clone: The antigen is not known.

The PCR had 60 Vbeta and 13 Jbeta primers. Profiling relied on immunoSEQ multiplex PCR, and the TCRdb table lists in-frame clones only, not all of them. The sample records under 65,000 clones, 82% being singletons. Findings and caveats of the study: Sequence variants that were highly shared formed a cluster that was likely a sequencing artifact. Clonal expansion, a later analysis showed, was greater in HLA-associated TCR beta chains than in equally common others.

Trimming removed 8 bases from V and 3 bases from J, with 14 bases in between. Germline V gives CDR1 SGHRS, CDR2 YFSETQ. The CDR3 spans 14 residues. This sequence was found in a young woman in good health and CMV-seronegative. Sequencing input: PBMCs. The chain links TRBV5-1 to TRBJ2-2; tentatively, D is TRBD2 (6 bases). CDR3 in amino acids: CASKSGPDTGELFF. The CDR3 DNA is TGCGCCAGTAAAAGCGGGCCTGACACCGGGGAGCTGTTTTTT.